The rows below give T cell receptor beta chains drawn from one sample of a study of CD8+CD57+ T cells in acquired aplastic anemia. MiXCR, run by TCRdb on the reads, gives a single entry per CDR3 protein. The profile covers some 130,000 distinct CDR3 sequences, with about 40% appearing a single time and 8% to 9.5% taken by the ten largest. The sequenced material came from sorted CD4+, CD8+, or CD8+CD57+ T cells (not recorded which) from PBMCs. The receptors here all came from a human donor in good health, serving as a control. Each CDR3 is given with its conserved first and last residue. The D gene is left open where the match is weak. Where a row states a size, it is once, few, many or the class of an expanded clone; other rows omit it.

many	NA	TRBV5-1	TRBJ1-4	TGCGCCAGCAGCTTGGGAGCGGCCCTTAATGAAAAACTGTTTTTT	CASSLGAALNEKLFF
NA	NA	TRBV28	TRBJ1-1	TGTGCCAGCAGCATCAGTCCAGATGTGGGGAACACTGAAGCTTTCTTT	CASSISPDVGNTEAFF
many	NA	TRBV11-1	TRBJ1-4	TGTGCCAGCAGCTTGTTCTTAGGGGATGTGCGGAAAAAACTGTTTTTT	CASSLFLGDVRKKLFF
NA	TRBD1	TRBV10-3	TRBJ1-6	TGTGCCATCAGTGATCGACAGGGGGCCCTCCACTTT	CAISDRQGALHF
NA	TRBD2	TRBV20-1	TRBJ2-4	TGCAGTGCTCCCTCTAGCGGGAGGTTGGAAGACATTCAGTACTTC	CSAPSSGRLEDIQYF
many	NA	TRBV2	TRBJ2-6	TGTGCCAGCAGGTACGCAGGGTTCGCTGGGGCCAACGTCCTGACTTTC	CASRYAGFAGANVLTF
NA	NA	TRBV7-8	TRBJ1-2	TGTACCAGCAGCACCGATCATATCGGCTACACCTTC	CTSSTDHIGYTF
once	NA	TRBV29-1	TRBJ2-1	TGCAGCGTTGTTTTGGGGGTTGCCTCAGAGCAGTTCTTC	CSVVLGVASEQFF
NA	NA	TRBV6-1	TRBJ2-7	TGTGCCAGCAGTCGACAACGTTTAAGCTACGAGCAGTACTTC	CASSRQRLSYEQYF
many	NA	TRBV10-3	TRBJ2-3	TGTGCCATCAGTGTCAACCGGGGAGATACGCAGTATTTT	CAISVNRGDTQYF
NA	NA	TRBV10-3	TRBJ2-7	TGTGCCATCAGTGATAGGGGGGTGCGAGTTCGAGGGGAGCAGTACTTC	CAISDRGVRVRGEQYF
NA	NA	TRBV29-1	TRBJ1-1	TGCAGCGCTGAGCGGGATGGACAGCTTGAAGCTTTCTTT	CSAERDGQLEAFF
many	TRBD2	TRBV11-2	TRBJ2-3	TGTGCCAGCAGCTTCGGCGCCTTAATAGCGGGTCCCACAGATACGCAGTATTTT	CASSFGALIAGPTDTQYF
many	NA	TRBV28	TRBJ1-5	TGTGCCAGCAGTTTAGGGGGAGCGCCCCAGCATTTT	CASSLGGAPQHF
many	TRBD2	TRBV20-1	TRBJ2-3	TGCAGTGCTAGAGATCTGGGACTAGCGGTCCAGGGTACGCAGTATTTT	CSARDLGLAVQGTQYF
many	TRBD1	TRBV20-1	TRBJ2-7	TGCAGTGCCAGTGACAGGGGGCTCTACGAGCAGTACTTC	CSASDRGLYEQYF
NA	TRBD1	TRBV5-1	TRBJ1-1	TGCGCCAGCAGCCCGATACGAACAGGGGGTGAAGCTTTCTTT	CASSPIRTGGEAFF
many	NA	TRBV6-1	TRBJ1-2	TGTGCCAGCAGAGGGGCAACAGCGGACTTAAACTATGGCTACACCTTC	CASRGATADLNYGYTF
NA	NA	TRBV7-2	TRBJ2-3	TGTGCCAGCAGCTTAGCCCTAGCGGATACGCAGTATTTT	CASSLALADTQYF
once	NA	TRBV14	TRBJ2-5	TGTGCCAGCAGCCTATCTAGGGGGGGCTGGGAGACCCAGTACTTC	CASSLSRGGWETQYF
NA	TRBD2	TRBV15	TRBJ2-5	TGTGCCACCAGCAGAGACCTAGCGGGGATGGAGACCCAGTACTTC	CATSRDLAGMETQYF
NA	NA	TRBV29-1	TRBJ2-5	TGCAGCGCTGGACGCCACCAAGAGACCCAGTACTTC	CSAGRHQETQYF
NA	TRBD2	TRBV15	TRBJ2-1	TGTGCCACCAGCAGAGATGGGGAGGGGACTAACAATGAGCAGTTCTTC	CATSRDGEGTNNEQFF
NA	TRBD2	TRBV7-3	TRBJ2-3	TGTGCCAGCAGCGATCCTAGCGGGGGGGAGTTGGATACGCAGTATTTT	CASSDPSGGELDTQYF
many	NA	TRBV14	TRBJ2-1	TGTGCCAGCAGCCAAGATATCGGAGTTACGAATGAGCAGTTCTTC	CASSQDIGVTNEQFF
many	NA	TRBV10-1	TRBJ2-1	TGCGCCAGCAGTGATGGCGGGGCGGGTTCCTACAATGAGCAGTTCTTC	CASSDGGAGSYNEQFF
many	NA	TRBV19	TRBJ1-2	TGTGCCAGTAGTATAGCCACGGGGCCCAATAAAGGCTACACCTTC	CASSIATGPNKGYTF
many	NA	TRBV24-1	TRBJ1-4	TGTGCCACCAGTATGGGAGGAGGCGAAAATGAAAAACTGTTTTTT	CATSMGGGENEKLFF